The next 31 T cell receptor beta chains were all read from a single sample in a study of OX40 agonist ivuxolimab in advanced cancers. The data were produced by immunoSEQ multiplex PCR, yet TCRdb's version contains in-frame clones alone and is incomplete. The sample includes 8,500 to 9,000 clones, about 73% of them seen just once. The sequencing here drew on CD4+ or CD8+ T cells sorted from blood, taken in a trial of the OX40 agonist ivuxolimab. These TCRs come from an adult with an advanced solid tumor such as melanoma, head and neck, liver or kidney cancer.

The CDR3 sequence is CASSLEGGLGGGYTF. The CDR3, as DNA: TGTGCCAGCAGCTTAGAAGGGGGCCTCGGGGGAGGCTACACCTTC. J is TRBJ1-2 and V is TRBV7-9; 7 bases are a match to TRBD1. Germline V gives CDR1 SEHNR, CDR2 FQNEAQ (reference sequence). J was trimmed by 8 bases and V by 1 base; bases with no gene match: 10. The CDR3 contains 15 residues.

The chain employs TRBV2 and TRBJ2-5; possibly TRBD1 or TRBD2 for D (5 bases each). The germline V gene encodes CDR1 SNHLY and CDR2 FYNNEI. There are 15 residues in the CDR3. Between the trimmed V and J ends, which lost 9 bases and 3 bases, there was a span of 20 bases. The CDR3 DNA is TGTGCCAGTAGTCCCGGCGGACTGGGGGAAGAGACCCAGTACTTC. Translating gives CASSPGGLGEETQYF.

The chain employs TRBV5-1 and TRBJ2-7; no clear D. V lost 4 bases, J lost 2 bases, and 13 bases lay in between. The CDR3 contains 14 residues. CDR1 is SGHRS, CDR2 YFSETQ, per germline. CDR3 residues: CASSPRAAAYEQYF. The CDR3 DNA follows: TGCGCCAGCAGCCCCCGGGCCGCCGCCTACGAGCAGTACTTC.

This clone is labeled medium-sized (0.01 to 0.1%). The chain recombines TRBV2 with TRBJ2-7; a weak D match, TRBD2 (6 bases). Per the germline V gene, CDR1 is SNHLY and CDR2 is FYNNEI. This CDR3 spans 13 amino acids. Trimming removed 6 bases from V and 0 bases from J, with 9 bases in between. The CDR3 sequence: CASRSGDSYEQYF. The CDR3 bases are TGTGCCAGCAGGTCGGGGGACTCCTACGAGCAGTACTTC.

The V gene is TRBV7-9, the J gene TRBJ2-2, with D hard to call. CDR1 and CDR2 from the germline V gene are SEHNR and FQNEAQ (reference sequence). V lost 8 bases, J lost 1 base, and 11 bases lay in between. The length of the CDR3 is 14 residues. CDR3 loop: CASQQALNTGELFF. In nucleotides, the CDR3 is TGTGCCAGCCAGCAGGCCCTGAACACCGGGGAGCTGTTTTTT.

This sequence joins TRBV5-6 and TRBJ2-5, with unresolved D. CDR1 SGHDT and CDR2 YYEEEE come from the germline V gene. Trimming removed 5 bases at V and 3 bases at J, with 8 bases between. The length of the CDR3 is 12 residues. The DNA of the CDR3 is TGTGCCAGCAGTAATAGGGAAGAGACCCAGTACTTC. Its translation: CASSNREETQYF. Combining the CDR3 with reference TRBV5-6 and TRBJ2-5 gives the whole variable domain DAGVTQSPTHLIKTRGQQVTLRCSPKSGHDTVSWYQQALGQGPQFIFQYYEEEERQRGNFPDRFSGHQFPNYSSELNVNALLLGDSALYLCASSNREETQYFGPGTRLLVL.

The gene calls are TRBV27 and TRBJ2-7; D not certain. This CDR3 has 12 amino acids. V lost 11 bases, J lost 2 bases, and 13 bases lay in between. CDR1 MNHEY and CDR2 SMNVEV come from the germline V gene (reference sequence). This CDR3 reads CARLVKAYEQYF. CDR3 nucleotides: TGTGCCCGGCTCGTGAAGGCCTACGAGCAGTACTTC.

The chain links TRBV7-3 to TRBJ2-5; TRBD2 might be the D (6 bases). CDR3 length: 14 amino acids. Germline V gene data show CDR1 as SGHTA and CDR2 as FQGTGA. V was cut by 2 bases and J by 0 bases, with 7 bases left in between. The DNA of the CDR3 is TGTGCCAGCAGCTTAGGGGGGAACCAAGAGACCCAGTACTTC. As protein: CASSLGGNQETQYF.

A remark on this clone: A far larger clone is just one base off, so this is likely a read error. The CDR3, as DNA: TGTGCCAGCGGCAGCCCGGGACAGAACTATGGCTACACCTTC. The encoded protein is CASGSPGQNYGYTF. The chain is built from TRBV7-3 and TRBJ1-2; TRBD1 matches at 7 bases. CDR1 SGHTA and CDR2 FQGTGA come from the germline V gene. There are 14 residues in the CDR3. J lost 2 bases, V lost 8 bases, and 8 bases had no gene match.

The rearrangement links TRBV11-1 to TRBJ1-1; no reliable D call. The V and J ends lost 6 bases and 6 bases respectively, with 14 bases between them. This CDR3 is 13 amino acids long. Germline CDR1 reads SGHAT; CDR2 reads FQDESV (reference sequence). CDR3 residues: CASRPEGSPEAFF. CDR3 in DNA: TGTGCCAGCAGACCGGAGGGTTCCCCTGAAGCTTTCTTT.

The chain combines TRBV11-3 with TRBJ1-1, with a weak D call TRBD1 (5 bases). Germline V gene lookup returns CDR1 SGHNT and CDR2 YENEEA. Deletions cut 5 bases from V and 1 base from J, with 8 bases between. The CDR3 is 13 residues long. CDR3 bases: TGTGCCAGCAGCGTCGGGACGAACACTGAAGCTTTCTTT. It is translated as CASSVGTNTEAFF.

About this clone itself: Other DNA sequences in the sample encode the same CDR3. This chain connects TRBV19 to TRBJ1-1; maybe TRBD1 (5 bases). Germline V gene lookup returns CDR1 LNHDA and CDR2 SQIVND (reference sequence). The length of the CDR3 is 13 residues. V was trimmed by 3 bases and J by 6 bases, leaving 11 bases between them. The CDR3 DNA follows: TGTGCCAGTAGTATCCTAGGAGGGGCTGAAGCTTTCTTT. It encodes CASSILGGAEAFF.

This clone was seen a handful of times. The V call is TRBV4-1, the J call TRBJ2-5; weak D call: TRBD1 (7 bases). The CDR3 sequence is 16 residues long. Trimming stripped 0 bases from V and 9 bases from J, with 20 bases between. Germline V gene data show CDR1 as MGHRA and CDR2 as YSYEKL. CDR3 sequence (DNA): TGCGCCAGCAGCCAAGACATGGCAGGGGGGCTGGGGGCCCAGTACTTC. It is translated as CASSQDMAGGLGAQYF.

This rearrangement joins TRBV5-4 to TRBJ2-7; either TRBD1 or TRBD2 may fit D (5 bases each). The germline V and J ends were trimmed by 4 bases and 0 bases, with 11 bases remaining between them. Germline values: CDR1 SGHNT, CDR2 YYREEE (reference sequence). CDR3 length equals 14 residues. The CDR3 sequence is CASSPGTGSYEQYF. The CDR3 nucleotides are TGTGCCAGCAGCCCCGGGACGGGCTCCTACGAGCAGTACTTC. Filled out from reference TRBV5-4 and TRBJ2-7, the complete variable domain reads ETGVTQSPTHLIKTRGQQVTLRCSSQSGHNTVSWYQQALGQGPQFIFQYYREEENGRGNFPPRFSGLQFPNYSSELNVNALELDDSALYLCASSPGTGSYEQYFGPGTRLTVT.

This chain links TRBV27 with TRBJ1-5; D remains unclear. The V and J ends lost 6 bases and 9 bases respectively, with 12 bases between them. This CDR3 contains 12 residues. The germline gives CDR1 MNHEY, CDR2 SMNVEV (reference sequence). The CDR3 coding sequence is TGTGCCAGCAGCCCCGGTCATGGGCCCCAGCATTTT. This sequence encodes CASSPGHGPQHF.

The CDR3 DNA sequence: TGTGCCAGCAGTTATACTCTGACAGGGGGGAACACCGGGGAGCTGTTTTTT. Its translation: CASSYTLTGGNTGELFF. This chain joins TRBV13 and TRBJ2-2; TRBD1 agrees at 9 bases. Germline V gene sequence: CDR1 PRHDT, CDR2 FYEKMQ (reference sequence). The CDR3 spans 17 residues. V was pared by 6 bases and J by 1 base, with 9 bases of the junction left unmatched.

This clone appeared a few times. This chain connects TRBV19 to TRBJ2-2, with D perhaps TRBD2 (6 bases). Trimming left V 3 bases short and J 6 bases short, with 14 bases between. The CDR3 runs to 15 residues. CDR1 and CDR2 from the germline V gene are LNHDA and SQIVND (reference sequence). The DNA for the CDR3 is TGTGCCAGTAGTATGAGGAGGGGATCGGCCGGGGAGCTGTTTTTT. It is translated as CASSMRRGSAGELFF. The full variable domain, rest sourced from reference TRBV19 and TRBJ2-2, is DGGITQSPKYLFRKEGQNVTLSCEQNLNHDAMYWYRQDPGQGLRLIYYSQIVNDFQKGDIAEGYSVSREKKESFPLTVTSAQKNPTAFYLCASSMRRGSAGELFFGEGSRLTVL.

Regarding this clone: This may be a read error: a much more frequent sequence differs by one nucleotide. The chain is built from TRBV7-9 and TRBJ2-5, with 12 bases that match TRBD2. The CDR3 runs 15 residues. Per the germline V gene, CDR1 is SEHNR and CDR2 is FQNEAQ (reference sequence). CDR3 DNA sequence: TGTGCCAGCAGCATGACTAGCGGGGGCCAAAAGACCCAGTACTTC. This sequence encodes CASSMTSGGQKTQYF.

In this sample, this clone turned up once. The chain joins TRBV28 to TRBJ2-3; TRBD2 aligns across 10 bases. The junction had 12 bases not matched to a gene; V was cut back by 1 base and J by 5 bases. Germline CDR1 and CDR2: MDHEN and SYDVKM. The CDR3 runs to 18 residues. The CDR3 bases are TGTGCCAGCAGTTTATTAGACCCCCGGACTAGCGGAGTAGATACGCAGTATTTT. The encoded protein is CASSLLDPRTSGVDTQYF.

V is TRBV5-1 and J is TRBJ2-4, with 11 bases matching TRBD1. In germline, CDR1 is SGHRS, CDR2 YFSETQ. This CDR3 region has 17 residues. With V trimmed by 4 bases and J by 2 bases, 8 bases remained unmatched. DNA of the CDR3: TGCGCCAGCAGCGGTACCGGGACAGGGGGACCCAAAAACATTCAGTACTTC. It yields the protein CASSGTGTGGPKNIQYF.

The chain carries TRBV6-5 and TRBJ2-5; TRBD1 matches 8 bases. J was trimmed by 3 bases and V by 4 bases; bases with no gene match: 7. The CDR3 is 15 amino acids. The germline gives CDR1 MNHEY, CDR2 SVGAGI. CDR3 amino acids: CASSSSDRVEETQYF. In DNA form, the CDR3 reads TGTGCCAGCAGTTCCTCGGACAGGGTGGAAGAGACCCAGTACTTC.

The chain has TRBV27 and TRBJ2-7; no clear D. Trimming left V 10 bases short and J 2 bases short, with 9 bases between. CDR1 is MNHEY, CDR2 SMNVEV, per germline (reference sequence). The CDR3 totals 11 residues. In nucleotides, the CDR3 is TGTGCCACCGGATGGGCCTACGAGCAGTACTTC. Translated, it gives CATGWAYEQYF.

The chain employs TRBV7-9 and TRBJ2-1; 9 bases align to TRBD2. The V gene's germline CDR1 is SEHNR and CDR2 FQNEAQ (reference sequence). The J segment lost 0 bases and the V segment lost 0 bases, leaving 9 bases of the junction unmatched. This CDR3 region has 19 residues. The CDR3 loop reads CASSLALISGGLSYNEQFF. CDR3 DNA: TGTGCCAGCAGCTTAGCGCTAATTAGCGGGGGCCTCTCCTACAATGAGCAGTTCTTC.

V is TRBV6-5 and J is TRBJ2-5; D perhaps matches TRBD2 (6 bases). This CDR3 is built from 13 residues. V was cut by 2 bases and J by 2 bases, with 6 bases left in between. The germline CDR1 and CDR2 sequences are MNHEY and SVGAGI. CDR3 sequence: CASSYAGQETQYF. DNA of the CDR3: TGTGCCAGCAGTTACGCGGGGCAAGAGACCCAGTACTTC.

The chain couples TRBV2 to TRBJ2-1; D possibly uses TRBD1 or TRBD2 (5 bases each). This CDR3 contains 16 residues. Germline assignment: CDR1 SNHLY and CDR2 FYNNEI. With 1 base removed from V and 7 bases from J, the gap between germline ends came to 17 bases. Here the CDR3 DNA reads TGTGCCAGCAGTGAAGGGGCAGCCCGCTGGGGGAATGAGCAGTTCTTC. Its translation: CASSEGAARWGNEQFF.

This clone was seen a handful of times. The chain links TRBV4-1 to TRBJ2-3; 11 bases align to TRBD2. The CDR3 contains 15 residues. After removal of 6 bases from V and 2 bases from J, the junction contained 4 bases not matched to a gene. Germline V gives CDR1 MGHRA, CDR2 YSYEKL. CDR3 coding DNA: TGCGCCAGCAGGTTGGGACTAGCGGACACAGATACGCAGTATTTT. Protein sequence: CASRLGLADTDTQYF.

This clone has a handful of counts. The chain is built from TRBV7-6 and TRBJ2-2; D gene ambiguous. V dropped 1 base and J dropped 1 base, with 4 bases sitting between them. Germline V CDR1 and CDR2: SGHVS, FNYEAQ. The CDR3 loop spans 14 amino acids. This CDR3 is CASSLDRNTGELFF. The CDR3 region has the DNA TGTGCCAGCAGCTTAGACAGGAACACCGGGGAGCTGTTTTTT.

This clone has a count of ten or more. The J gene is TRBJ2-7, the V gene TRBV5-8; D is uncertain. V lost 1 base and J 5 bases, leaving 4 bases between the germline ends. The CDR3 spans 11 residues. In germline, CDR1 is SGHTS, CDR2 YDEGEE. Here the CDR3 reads CASSLRDEQYF. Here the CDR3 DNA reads TGTGCCAGCAGCTTGCGGGACGAGCAGTACTTC. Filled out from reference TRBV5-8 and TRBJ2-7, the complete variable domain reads EAGVTQSPTHLIKTRGQQATLRCSPISGHTSVYWYQQALGLGLQFLLWYDEGEERNRGNFPPRFSGRQFPNYSSELNVNALELEDSALYLCASSLRDEQYFGPGTRLTVT.

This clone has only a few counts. CDR3 DNA sequence: TGTGCCAGCAGCTTGGACTTGAGTTCACCCCTCCACTTT. Amino acid sequence: CASSLDLSSPLHF. J is TRBJ1-6 and V is TRBV5-5; D is ambiguous. V was cut by 0 bases and J by 9 bases, with 7 bases left in between. Germline V lookup: CDR1 SGHKS, CDR2 YYEKEE (reference sequence). The CDR3 spans 13 residues.

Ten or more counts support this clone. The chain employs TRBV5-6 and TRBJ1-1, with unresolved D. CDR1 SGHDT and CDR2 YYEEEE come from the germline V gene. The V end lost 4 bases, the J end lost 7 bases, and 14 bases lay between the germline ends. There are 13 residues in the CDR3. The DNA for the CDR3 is TGTGCCAGCAGCCCAGGACCAGGACTTGAAGCTTTCTTT. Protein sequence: CASSPGPGLEAFF.

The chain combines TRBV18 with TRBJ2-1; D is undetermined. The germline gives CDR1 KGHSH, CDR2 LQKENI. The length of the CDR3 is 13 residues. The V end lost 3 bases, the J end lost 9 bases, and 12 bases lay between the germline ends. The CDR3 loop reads CASSPEGPGEQFF. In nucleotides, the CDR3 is TGTGCCAGCTCACCGGAAGGTCCAGGTGAGCAGTTCTTC.